Reported below is one T cell receptor (beta chain). Its antigen has not been determined. There are no base qualities to consult, and no much larger clone falls within one base. This sample was included in a study of blood T cells in healthy people across ages (dated by TCRdb to between 2015 and 2016). Regarding the study in general: In model experiments, roughly one uniquely barcoded TCR beta cDNA molecule per two T cells was captured by template switching. To track age-related changes in TCR beta repertoire diversity, the study relied on deep sequencing normalized with unique cDNA molecular identifiers. Donors were grouped into four age groups: young (average approximately 16 years), middle-aged (about 40), aged (around 60) and long-lived (about 90). To avoid experimental bias, donors of different ages were randomly spread across the sequencing lanes. For two donors (one aged 18 to 29 and one aged 80 or older), the study analyzed two additional independent replicas of 1 million unique cDNA reads from the same blood draw. What the authors observed across the whole study: As age increased, observed TCR beta diversity per million T cells dropped in a roughly linear way, and a significant reduction was already evident by age about 36. A strong correlation was found between observed TCR beta diversity and the percentage of naive T cells measured by flow cytometry. Compared with the aged group, more naive CD4+ T cells, fewer expanded clones and increased TCR diversity were shown by the long-lived group, suggesting age selection. Donor CMV infection status was unknown, potentially confounding age-related changes in expanded clonotypes. Bulk unsorted PBMC profiling prevented conclusive comparison of naive and antigen-experienced compartments. Total diversity estimates from one million sequenced T cells were considered lower bounds and underestimates.

Systemically healthy Caucasian individuals from Russia, around 38 in total and aged about 6 to 90 years, were included as donors. About 9.6 milliliters of peripheral blood were collected from each donor into EDTA-treated Vacutainer tubes. PBMCs were isolated by Ficoll-Paque density-gradient centrifugation, with at least 7 million obtained per sample. Trizol reagent was used to extract total RNA from PBMCs, with at least 5.5 micrograms per sample. Naive CD45RAhigh/CD27high T cell percentages were measured by flow cytometry on a PBMC aliquot from every donor. Receptors were amplified or captured by 5' RACE. The sequencing machine was an Illumina HiSeq 2500. The second PCR ran for about 7 to 11 cycles and used a J-beta primer mix along with a sample-barcoded 5' primer. Each TCR beta cDNA molecule received a unique molecular identifier from a template-switch 5' adaptor carrying 12 random nucleotides. Each sample yielded at least 2.5 million CDR3-containing paired-end reads. First-strand cDNA synthesis was performed from all RNA using the Mint cDNA synthesis kit, with priming by a TRBC-specific oligonucleotide. After uracil-DNA glycosylase treatment, a first 18-cycle PCR used universal primers M1SS and BC2_uni_R on all cDNA. Per the original workflow: Normalization of each sample was performed by random selection of 1 million high-quality reads, each carrying a distinct molecular identifier. Instead of being binned into consensus sequences, reads that shared molecular identifiers were thrown out. MiTCR, set to a Q25 quality threshold and the strictest error-elimination algorithm, was used for CDR3 identification, clonotype clustering and error correction. A nonparametric unseen species model using Euler transformation provided a lower-bound estimate of total TCR beta diversity. In TCRdb, the public reads were trimmed at Q25 with fastp and aligned with MiXCR, with productive beta chains retained. Rows are unified per CDR3 protein, each entry keeping the most common DNA and genes. TCRdb's processing, not the authors' own work, is the source of the V and J calls. Recorded for this sample are more than 1.4 million distinct CDR3 sequences; approximately 38% of them occurred a single time. The ten top clones hold 7.9% of the sample.

The sequenced material came from blood. This receptor was identified in a woman aged 18 to 35 in good health.

In nucleotides, the sequence is TGCGCCAGCAGCCAAGAGGCCTCCCTGAGGGAGACCCAGTACTTC. It specifies CASSQEASLRETQYF. The chain is made from TRBV4-1 and TRBJ2-5; a confident D gene designation cannot be given. The germline V gene sets CDR1 to MGHRA and CDR2 to YSYEKL. The CDR3 measures 15 amino acids from cysteine to phenylalanine. CDR3 DNA only is kept here, 45 bases in frame from base 1. The trim is 0 bases for V and 5 bases for J, with a gap of 13 bases between the germline ends.